A single sample gave rise to the 10 T cell receptor beta chains below, sequenced in a study of cytomegalovirus exposure and HLA in healthy donors. Primers included in the PCR were 60 Vbeta and 13 Jbeta primers. Data came from immunoSEQ multiplex PCR; TCRdb stores just in-frame clones and leaves some out. The data show 150,000 to 180,000 clones, with over 70% seen just once and around 2.3% held by the top ten. The specimen was PBMCs. Receptors originate from a man aged 25-45 years in good health and CMV-seronegative.

The chain is built from TRBV7-9 and TRBJ1-6; 7 bases align to TRBD1. CDR1 SEHNR and CDR2 FQNEAQ come from the germline V gene (reference sequence). The V gene end was trimmed by 4 bases and the J gene end by 8 bases; junction bases not matched to a gene: 2. CDR3 length: 13 amino acids. For the CDR3, the DNA is TGTGCCAGCAGCTCGACAGGGTATTCACCCCTCCACTTT. Amino acid sequence: CASSSTGYSPLHF.

This rearrangement joins TRBV28 to TRBJ1-1, with a possible D match to TRBD1 (5 bases). V was trimmed by 2 bases and J by 11 bases, leaving 15 bases between them. The CDR3 totals 13 residues. Looked up from germline, CDR1 is MDHEN and CDR2 is SYDVKM. In DNA, the CDR3 is TGTGCCAGCAGTTTACTTACCCCGGGGGAGGCTTTCTTT. This sequence encodes CASSLLTPGEAFF.

The chain couples TRBV25-1 to TRBJ1-1; D unresolved. Germline-derived CDR1 and CDR2 are MGHDK and SYGVNS. This CDR3 contains 11 residues. V was trimmed by 11 bases and J by 11 bases, leaving 18 bases between them. CDR3 in amino acids: CASFAGVEAFF. CDR3 coding DNA: TGTGCCTCGTTTGCCGGGGTTGAGGCTTTCTTT. The full variable domain, rest sourced from reference TRBV25-1 and TRBJ1-1, is EADIYQTPRYLVIGTGKKITLECSQTMGHDKMYWYQQDPGMELHLIHYSYGVNSTEKGDLSSESTVSRIRTEHFPLTLESARPSHTSQYLCASFAGVEAFFGQGTRLTVV.

This chain links TRBV6-4 with TRBJ2-3; the D gene is possibly TRBD2 (6 bases). The CDR3 runs 15 residues. Trimming stripped 3 bases from V and 1 base from J, with 11 bases between. Germline V gene lookup returns CDR1 MRHNA and CDR2 SNTAGT. The CDR3 DNA follows: TGTGCCAGCAGTGATAGGACTACTGGCACAGATACGCAGTATTTT. Encoded protein: CASSDRTTGTDTQYF.

This chain links TRBV5-4 with TRBJ1-2, with 10 bases identical to TRBD1. The CDR3 runs to 15 residues. Germline V gene data show CDR1 as SGHNT and CDR2 as YYREEE (reference sequence). Trimming removed 0 bases from V and 3 bases from J; junction bases left unmatched: 2. The CDR3 reads CASSLGGTGDYGYTF. The CDR3 DNA follows: TGTGCCAGCAGCTTGGGGGGGACAGGGGACTATGGCTACACCTTC.

This clone was seen only a few times. The genes are TRBV7-2 and TRBJ2-5; 7 bases are a match to TRBD1. The closer fit of TRBJ2-7 to the DNA end suggests the J call may be wrong. The CDR3 runs to 15 residues. Germline-derived CDR1 and CDR2 are SGHTA and FQGNSA. The CDR3 reads CASSLRGSQTYEQYF. CDR3 sequence (DNA): TGTGCCAGCAGCCTCAGGGGGTCACAAACCTACGAGCAGTACTTC.

CDR3 nucleotides: TGTGCCAGCAGTTTACCCACACAGGGGTGGCAGCCCCAGCATTTT. Translating gives CASSLPTQGWQPQHF. The rearrangement uses TRBV28 and TRBJ1-5; TRBD1 agrees at 7 bases. V was clipped by 2 bases and J by 7 bases; unmatched bases: 8. Germline CDR1 reads MDHEN; CDR2 reads SYDVKM. This CDR3 is 15 amino acids long.

The rearrangement links TRBV28 to TRBJ2-2; 10 nucleotides agree with TRBD1. Per the germline V gene, CDR1 is MDHEN and CDR2 is SYDVKM. The CDR3 is 15 amino acids. With V trimmed by 11 bases and J by 6 bases, 12 bases remained unmatched. Here the CDR3 DNA reads TGTGCCGGAAGCGCGACAGGGGGCGCGGCCGGGGAGCTGTTTTTT. As protein: CAGSATGGAAGELFF.

V gene TRBV11-3 combines with J gene TRBJ1-1, with no clear D. CDR1 SGHNT and CDR2 YENEEA come from the germline V gene. Trimming removed 5 bases from V and 6 bases from J, with 13 bases in between. This CDR3 is built from 13 residues. The CDR3 region is CASSLKGAAEAFF. The DNA of the CDR3 is TGTGCCAGCAGCCTGAAGGGAGCAGCTGAAGCTTTCTTT.

In the case of this clone: Its ends do not fully match the called genes, so a read error is possible. The rearrangement links TRBV2 to TRBJ1-2; D not resolved. The germline V gene encodes CDR1 SNHLY and CDR2 FYNNEI. This CDR3 spans 12 amino acids. The CDR3: CASSVTNAGFTF. CDR3 sequence (DNA): TGTGCCAGCAGCGTGACTAATGCAGGCTTCACCTTC.